This T cell receptor beta chain was found in a study of tissue T cells after allogeneic stem cell transplantation. The sample's time point: mouse harvest day 7 after allogeneic transplant. Each mouse received 10^7 T-cell-depleted marrow cells plus 10^6 splenic CD5+ T cells by tail vein. As for this clone: Its target is not known. Gene names refer to mouse genes. The read stops 1 residue short of the end of the CDR3; the missing end is completed from the germline J gene.

CDR3 sequences, V/J genes, frequencies and template counts came from survey-depth TCRbeta sequencing. TCRdb's table, derived via immunoSEQ multiplex PCR, lists solely in-frame clones and lacks some. The sample has around 7,300 clones; about 50% are singletons. V shed 4 bases, J shed 1 base, and the junction held 2 bases outside the gene matches. This CDR3 is 14 amino acids long. Germline V gene data show CDR1 as SGHSN and CDR2 as HYEKVE. Points from the study as a whole: Few T cell clones were shared across patients, but motif clusters showed tissue-specific shared signatures. Within patients, tissue anatomy strongly shaped TCR repertoire composition.

The V call is TRBV12-1, the J call TRBJ2-4; 9 bases map to TRBD1. Sequenced: gut tissue. The receptor comes from a female BALB/c mouse given C57BL/6 T cells with graft-versus-host disease after an allogeneic hematopoietic cell transplant. The sequenced CDR3 bases are TGTGCCAGCTCACGACAGGGGGGTCAAAACACCTTGTAC. Translated: CASSRQGGQNTLY. The CDR3, in full, reads CASSRQGGQNTLYF.